These 6 T cell receptor beta chains share one sample of origin, sequenced in a study of blood T cells in healthy people across ages. A sample-barcoded 5' primer and a J-beta primer mix were used in a second PCR of roughly 7 to 12 cycles. TCRdb redid the calling of the 5' RACE reads with MiXCR, one entry per CDR3 protein. The sample includes roughly 800,000 distinct CDR3 sequences, about 48% seen only once; the top ten take about two fifths. The material sequenced was blood. All receptors derive from a man older than 75 in good health.

The genes are TRBV5-1 and TRBJ2-2; 9 nucleotides match TRBD1. Germline V gene sequence: CDR1 SGHRS, CDR2 YFSETQ. This CDR3 comprises 15 residues. The V segment lost 7 bases and the J segment 4 bases; nucleotides outside the gene matches: 8. CDR3 sequence reads: CASAGQGSGTGELFF. The DNA for the CDR3 is TGCGCCAGCGCCGGACAGGGGAGTGGCACCGGGGAGCTGTTTTTT.

The chain has TRBV12-3 or TRBV12-4 and TRBJ2-4, with D maybe TRBD2 (6 bases). V gave up 2 bases and J gave up 15 bases, with 14 bases separating them. This CDR3 has 12 amino acids. The CDR3 DNA reads TGTGCCAGCAGTTTAATTTCGGGGGTGCCGTACTTC. Encoded protein: CASSLISGVPYF.

This chain uses TRBV20-1 with TRBJ2-3; tentative D call: TRBD2 (6 bases). The V end was cut by 6 bases, the J end by 2 bases, with 12 bases between. Germline V gene lookup returns CDR1 DFQATT and CDR2 SNEGSKA (reference sequence). The CDR3 contains 13 residues. The CDR3 reads CSALEGLTDTQYF. The CDR3 DNA is TGCAGTGCCCTGGAGGGTCTCACAGATACGCAGTATTTT.

The chain has TRBV12-3 or TRBV12-4 and TRBJ2-1, with TRBD2 matching 12 bases. With V trimmed by 5 bases and J by 10 bases, 12 bases remained unmatched. The CDR3 is made up of 16 amino acids. The CDR3 reads CASSPRTSGTLGEQFF. CDR3 DNA: TGTGCCAGCAGTCCCCGGACTAGCGGGACTCTAGGGGAGCAGTTCTTC.

This sequence joins TRBV20-1 and TRBJ2-1; the D gene is possibly TRBD2 (5 bases). The germline V gene has CDR1 DFQATT and CDR2 SNEGSKA (reference sequence). Trimming shortened V by 6 bases and J by 9 bases, and 18 bases separated the two germline ends. The CDR3 runs 13 residues. In DNA form, the CDR3 reads TGCAGTGCCGCATGGCGGGCGGATATTGAGCAGTTCTTC. This sequence encodes CSAAWRADIEQFF.

The sample holds a few counts of this clonotype. V and J are TRBV5-5 and TRBJ2-7, with 7 bases identical to TRBD2. The CDR3 is 16 residues long. The V gene's germline CDR1 is SGHKS and CDR2 YYEKEE (reference sequence). V lost 2 bases to trimming and J lost 0 bases; unmatched junction nucleotides: 8. CDR3: CASSFGSGLSSYEQYF. The CDR3 coding sequence is TGTGCCAGCAGCTTTGGTAGCGGGCTAAGCTCCTACGAGCAGTACTTC.